The sequence of this T cell receptor (beta chain) was determined in a study of T cell repertoires in cytomegalovirus infection. Looking at the study overall: It was recently identified HLA-C-restricted and well-studied HLA-B-restricted CMV epitopes that the study used. Public TCR beta signatures marked donors with CMV infection and the matching HLA.

CDR1 is SGHVS and CDR2 is FNYEAQ in the germline V gene. The CDR3 runs 13 residues. Trimming shortened V by 8 bases and J by 4 bases, and 12 bases separated the two germline ends. On this clonotype: Antigen unknown.

Via MiXCR, TCRdb re-called the reads, giving one row per CDR3 protein. The sample lists 100,000 to 150,000 distinct CDR3 sequences; over 30% were seen once. Broader study findings: Dominating the ex vivo response were HLA-C-restricted CMV-specific TCR beta clonotypes. Frequencies of public TCR beta families were cumulated, and this identified carriers of CMV plus the relevant HLA.

The receptor comes from a human donor in good health (CMV status not recorded). Some clones in this sample may be carry-over from other donors' samples. This chain uses TRBV7-6 with TRBJ1-5; TRBD1 is a possible D gene (5 bases). Source: CD8+ T cells from cultured PBMCs, taken from culture after CMV antigen stimulation. The CDR3 region is CASGQGVNQPQHF. The CDR3 DNA reads TGTGCCAGCGGCCAGGGAGTAAATCAGCCCCAGCATTTT.